What follows are 28 T cell receptor beta chains derived from one specimen sequenced in a study of T cell responses to AZD1222 COVID-19 vaccine. Sequencing was performed with immunoSEQ multiplex PCR; in TCRdb, only in-frame clones are kept and a portion is missing. The repertoire holds 130,000 to 150,000 clones, with approximately 89% as singletons. Sequences were derived from peripheral blood, sampled 28 days after the second AZD1222 dose. These receptors came from an adult who received the AZD1222 COVID-19 vaccine.

This clone came up a few times. V gene TRBV20-1 combines with J gene TRBJ1-6; 7 nucleotides match TRBD1. Germline CDR1 reads DFQATT; CDR2 reads SNEGSKA (reference sequence). This CDR3 has 15 amino acids. The V segment lost 3 bases and the J segment 9 bases; nucleotides outside the gene matches: 11. The CDR3 spells CSASSGTAMGSPLHF. The CDR3 DNA sequence: TGCAGTGCTAGTTCCGGGACAGCCATGGGTTCACCCCTCCACTTT.

The J gene is TRBJ1-1, the V gene TRBV7-9; TRBD1 might be the D (6 bases). V lost 3 bases and J lost 2, with 13 bases in between. CDR1 is SEHNR, CDR2 FQNEAQ, per germline (reference sequence). The CDR3 has 15 amino acids. The CDR3 protein is CASSFRGQINTEAFF. The DNA for the CDR3 is TGTGCCAGCAGCTTTCGCGGACAGATTAACACTGAAGCTTTCTTT.

V is TRBV7-9 and J is TRBJ1-4; no definite D call. Trimming removed 3 bases from V and 0 bases from J, with 11 bases in between. Germline CDR1 SEHNR, CDR2 FQNEAQ (reference sequence). There are 16 residues in the CDR3. CDR3 in amino acids: CASSFGSSPTNEKLFF. In DNA form, the CDR3 reads TGTGCCAGCAGCTTTGGTAGTAGCCCAACTAATGAAAAACTGTTTTTT.

CDR3 bases: TGTGCCAGCCCCCCCCACCGGGACAGCCAAGAGACCCAGTACTTC. Translating it yields CASPPHRDSQETQYF. The gene calls are TRBV27 and TRBJ2-5; 7 bases are a match to TRBD1. The CDR3 covers 15 residues. The V gene end was trimmed by 8 bases and the J gene end by 1 base; junction bases not matched to a gene: 10. From germline, CDR1 is MNHEY and CDR2 SMNVEV (reference sequence).

This chain connects TRBV6-5 to TRBJ1-2; unclear D gene. The CDR3 runs 13 residues. The germline CDR1 and CDR2 sequences are MNHEY and SVGAGI. Deletions cut 2 bases from V and 5 bases from J, with 9 bases between. CDR3 amino acids: CASSYDEDYGYTF. Written as DNA, the CDR3 is TGTGCCAGCAGTTACGATGAGGATTATGGCTACACCTTC.

This clone has a single count. The chain is built from TRBV7-6 and TRBJ2-7; 10 bases fit TRBD1. The CDR3 runs to 15 residues. Germline V gene sequence: CDR1 SGHVS, CDR2 FNYEAQ. The trim removed 2 bases at V and 3 bases at J, leaving 4 bases unmatched. The chain's CDR3 is CASSLRTGGNYEQYF. The CDR3, as DNA: TGTGCCAGCAGCTTAAGGACAGGGGGAAACTACGAGCAGTACTTC.

This chain connects TRBV9 to TRBJ2-5, with TRBD2 as a possible D gene (6 bases). Per the germline V gene, CDR1 is SGDLS and CDR2 is YYNGEE. Trimming pared 6 bases from V and 3 bases from J, leaving 15 bases between. CDR3 length equals 14 residues. The CDR3 region is CASNLGTAEETQYF. DNA for the CDR3: TGTGCCAGCAACCTTGGGACTGCAGAAGAGACCCAGTACTTC.

This clone was detected only once. The CDR3 loop is CASSPGQKNTIYF. The DNA for the CDR3 is TGTGCCAGCAGTCCGGGACAGAAAAACACCATATATTTT. The chain is built from TRBV4-2 and TRBJ1-3; 7 bases line up with TRBD1. The CDR3 consists of 13 residues. The V and J ends lost 6 bases and 6 bases, in that order; junction bases with no gene match: 5. Germline CDR1 and CDR2: LGHNA and YNFKEQ.

As regards this clone: Germline is not matched at one junction end, which may reflect a read error. The rearrangement uses TRBV15 and TRBJ1-2; the D gene is possibly TRBD1 (5 bases). Germline CDR1 LNHNV, CDR2 YYDKDF (reference sequence). The CDR3 sequence is 11 residues long. CDR3 protein: CATSRLGDVVF. For the CDR3, the DNA is TGTGCCACCAGCAGACTTGGGGACGTTGTCTTC.

This clone occurred once. The CDR3 DNA is TGTGCCAGCAGCCCGCAAATCTACAATGAGCAGTTCTTC. Translated: CASSPQIYNEQFF. The chain combines TRBV7-8 with TRBJ2-1; no clear D gene. Trimming cost V 5 bases and J 3 bases, with 8 bases left between them. The CDR3 loop spans 13 amino acids. CDR1 is SGHVS and CDR2 is FQNEAQ in the germline V gene.

The chain recombines TRBV2 with TRBJ2-1, with D perhaps TRBD2 (6 bases). This CDR3 spans 14 amino acids. From germline, CDR1 is SNHLY and CDR2 FYNNEI. Between the trimmed V and J ends, which lost 6 bases and 7 bases, there was a span of 16 bases. Written as DNA, the CDR3 is TGTGCCAGCAGGATGTCGGGAGTGCGGAATGAGCAGTTCTTC. This codes for CASRMSGVRNEQFF.

The CDR3 loop is CASSVTSGNNEQFF. The CDR3 coding sequence is TGTGCCAGTAGCGTAACTAGCGGAAACAATGAGCAGTTCTTC. This chain connects TRBV7-3 to TRBJ2-1, with 8 bases lining up with TRBD2. The CDR3 totals 14 residues. CDR1 SGHTA and CDR2 FQGTGA come from the germline V gene. V lost 9 bases, J lost 5 bases, and 9 bases stayed unmatched.

This clone is labeled as medium-sized (0.01 to 0.1%). V is TRBV6-2 or TRBV6-3 and J is TRBJ1-1; D unclear. Germline V CDR1 and CDR2: MNHEY, SVGEGT. CDR3 length: 13 amino acids. V was trimmed by 2 bases and J by 1 base, leaving 5 bases between them. CDR3 in amino acids: CASSYKENTEAFF. The CDR3 DNA sequence: TGTGCCAGCAGTTACAAGGAGAACACTGAAGCTTTCTTT.

The rearrangement joins TRBV28 to TRBJ1-1; no clear D gene. The CDR3 has 13 residues. Germline CDR1 is MDHEN and CDR2 is SYDVKM. With 2 bases removed from V and 2 bases from J, the gap between germline ends came to 6 bases. The DNA of the CDR3 is TGTGCCAGCAGTTTAGCAGGCAACACTGAAGCTTTCTTT. Its translation: CASSLAGNTEAFF.

The rearrangement uses TRBV5-5 and TRBJ1-2, with TRBD1 as a possible D gene (6 bases). From germline, CDR1 is SGHKS and CDR2 YYEKEE (reference sequence). This CDR3 has 13 residues. V was cut by 0 bases and J by 7 bases, with 10 bases left in between. The CDR3 nucleotides are TGTGCCAGCAGCTTGGTGGGGGCGCGTGGCTACACCTTC. Its translation is CASSLVGARGYTF.

This clone was recorded once. CDR3 loop: CASSIAYGYTF. The CDR3 DNA sequence: TGTGCCAGTAGTATTGCCTATGGCTACACCTTC. The V call is TRBV19, the J call TRBJ1-2; D is unresolved. The CDR3 runs to 11 residues. V lost 3 bases, J lost 4 bases, and 3 bases lay in between. From germline, CDR1 is LNHDA and CDR2 SQIVND (reference sequence).

The chain has TRBV27 and TRBJ2-1; D unclear. V was pared by 0 bases and J by 7 bases, with 7 bases between. The CDR3 length is 13 residues. CDR1 is MNHEY and CDR2 is SMNVEV in the germline V gene (reference sequence). The DNA of the CDR3 is TGTGCCAGCAGTTTATCTCAAGCTAATGAGCAGTTCTTC. Translating it yields CASSLSQANEQFF.

J is TRBJ2-7 and V is TRBV19; TRBD1 agrees at 11 bases. CDR3 length: 16 amino acids. Germline lookup yields CDR1 LNHDA and CDR2 SQIVND (reference sequence). Trimming took 3 bases from V and 4 from J; bases not matched to a gene: 8. The chain's CDR3 is CASSIGTGGSSYEQYF. As DNA, the CDR3 is TGTGCCAGTAGTATCGGGACAGGGGGAAGTAGTTACGAGCAGTACTTC.

This chain connects TRBV6-4 to TRBJ2-6; D uncertain. Germline CDR1 is MRHNA and CDR2 is SNTAGT. The CDR3 contains 14 residues. Trimming removed 7 bases at V and 1 base at J, with 8 bases between. Here the CDR3 reads CASTNGSGANVLTF. Written as DNA, the CDR3 is TGTGCCAGCACCAACGGATCTGGGGCCAACGTCCTGACTTTC.

J is TRBJ2-7 and V is TRBV5-1; TRBD2 is a possible D gene (6 bases). V was clipped by 4 bases and J by 5 bases, with 13 bases between them. The CDR3 sequence is 13 residues long. Looked up from germline, CDR1 is SGHRS and CDR2 is YFSETQ. Here the CDR3 DNA reads TGCGCCAGCAGCGCCCGATCTAGCGACGAGCAGTACTTC. The encoded protein is CASSARSSDEQYF.

This chain joins TRBV4-2 and TRBJ2-1; 10 nucleotides agree with TRBD2. The junction had 9 bases not matched to a gene; V was cut back by 5 bases and J by 5 bases. This CDR3 region has 16 residues. Per the germline V gene, CDR1 is LGHNA and CDR2 is YNFKEQ. The CDR3 DNA sequence: TGTGCCAGCAGCAAAGGAACTAGCGGGATTCACAATGAGCAGTTCTTC. Amino acids: CASSKGTSGIHNEQFF.

This clone was found once. The V and J genes are TRBV11-3 and TRBJ1-1, with D uncertain. This CDR3 is 14 amino acids long. Germline CDR1 reads SGHNT; CDR2 reads YENEEA. Trimming removed 5 bases at V and 10 bases at J, with 20 bases between. The CDR3 nucleotides are TGTGCCAGCAGCGACATAGGGCGGTTCTCTGGAGCTTTCTTT. This codes for CASSDIGRFSGAFF.

This chain links TRBV5-4 with TRBJ1-3; 9 bases are shared with TRBD1. The CDR3 is 16 amino acids. V gave up 3 bases and J gave up 0 bases; unmatched junction bases: 4. The germline gives CDR1 SGHNT, CDR2 YYREEE (reference sequence). The CDR3 reads CASSWTGASSGNTIYF. The CDR3 nucleotides are TGTGCCAGCAGCTGGACAGGGGCCTCCTCTGGAAACACCATATATTTT.

The chain couples TRBV27 to TRBJ1-1; no reliable D call. V lost 6 bases, J lost 5 bases, and 16 bases lay in between. Germline CDR1 is MNHEY and CDR2 is SMNVEV (reference sequence). The CDR3 runs to 14 residues. CDR3 residues: CASSPTAAGTEAFF. CDR3 sequence (DNA): TGTGCCAGCAGCCCCACGGCAGCGGGGACTGAAGCTTTCTTT.

The V call is TRBV21-1, the J call TRBJ1-4; the D call in the table, TRBD1, was not verified against the DNA. TRBV21-1 is shown as a pseudogene. The CDR3 runs 14 residues. CDR3: CASSMLGQNEKLFF. The CDR3 region has the DNA TGTGCCAGCAGCATGCTGGGACAGAATGAAAAACTGTTTTTT.

The chain carries TRBV12-3 or TRBV12-4 and TRBJ1-2; a possible D gene is TRBD1 (5 bases). V shed 4 bases and J shed 4 bases, with 10 bases lying between them. The CDR3 runs to 13 residues. CDR3 sequence (DNA): TGTGCCAGCAGTTCGGGACGTTCCTATGGCTACACCTTC. This gives the protein CASSSGRSYGYTF.

The rearrangement joins TRBV18 to TRBJ1-1; TRBD1 matches at 7 bases. From germline, CDR1 is KGHSH and CDR2 LQKENI. Trimming took 3 bases from V and 4 from J; bases not matched to a gene: 11. CDR3 length: 16 amino acids. The CDR3 protein is CASSPAGTAESTEAFF. CDR3 sequence (DNA): TGTGCCAGCTCACCGGCCGGGACAGCCGAAAGCACTGAAGCTTTCTTT. Complete variable domain (other parts from reference TRBV18 and TRBJ1-1): NAGVMQNPRHLVRRRGQEARLRCSPMKGHSHVYWYRQLPEEGLKFMVYLQKENIIDESGMPKERFSAEFPKEGPSILRIQQVVRGDSAAYFCASSPAGTAESTEAFFGQGTRLTVV.

V usage is TRBV4-3 and J usage is TRBJ1-1, with D perhaps TRBD1 (5 bases). Germline V gives CDR1 LGHNA, CDR2 YSLEER. The CDR3 runs to 15 residues. Trimming took 1 base from V and 4 from J, leaving 13 bases between them. The CDR3 protein is CASSQVAGFATEAFF. The CDR3 DNA reads TGCGCCAGCAGCCAAGTCGCAGGGTTCGCCACTGAAGCTTTCTTT.